The 28 T cell receptor beta chains given below trace back to one sample, sequenced in a study. Data came from immunoSEQ multiplex PCR; TCRdb stores just in-frame clones and leaves some out. The table includes approximately 50,000 clones, approximately 93% detected once. Sequenced input: PBMCs. The receptors come from a man aged 40-49 years with rheumatoid arthritis.

The chain couples TRBV28 to TRBJ1-4; D might be TRBD1 (5 bases). V lost 7 bases and J lost 3, with 18 bases in between. This CDR3 has 16 amino acids. Germline CDR1 MDHEN, CDR2 SYDVKM. In DNA form, the CDR3 reads TGTGCCAGCACAGCTTGGACACAGGTCCCTAATGAAAAACTGTTTTTT. Its protein product is CASTAWTQVPNEKLFF.

This chain connects TRBV5-1 to TRBJ1-2, with D uncertain. The CDR3 extends over 16 amino acids. Germline V gene lookup returns CDR1 SGHRS and CDR2 YFSETQ. Trimming removed 5 bases from V and 4 bases from J, with 21 bases in between. DNA of the CDR3: TGCGCCAGCAGGAATACCAACTCGGACGGTCTCTATGGCTACACCTTC. Protein product: CASRNTNSDGLYGYTF.

The V gene is TRBV12-3 or TRBV12-4, the J gene TRBJ1-1; no firm D call. The V gene lost 6 bases and the J gene lost 5 bases, with 10 bases spanning the gap. CDR3 length equals 12 residues. For the CDR3, the DNA is TGTGCCAGCAGGGGAGGTAGAACTGAAGCTTTCTTT. Protein product: CASRGGRTEAFF.

The chain carries TRBV19 and TRBJ2-3; 12 nucleotides agree with TRBD2. Germline V gene data show CDR1 as LNHDA and CDR2 as SQIVND (reference sequence). This CDR3 comprises 18 residues. J was trimmed by 0 bases and V by 5 bases; bases with no gene match: 9. CDR3 region: CASSARPSGGASTDTQYF. The CDR3 DNA reads TGTGCCAGTAGTGCGCGCCCTAGCGGGGGGGCGAGCACAGATACGCAGTATTTT.

The chain carries TRBV7-9 and TRBJ1-3; 8 bases are a match to TRBD1. This CDR3 contains 16 residues. From germline, CDR1 is SEHNR and CDR2 FQNEAQ (reference sequence). V lost 4 bases to trimming and J lost 0 bases; unmatched junction nucleotides: 5. DNA of the CDR3: TGTGCCAGCAGCTACCCCGGGACAGGCTCTGGAAACACCATATATTTT. Amino acids: CASSYPGTGSGNTIYF.

The CDR3 reads CASSAPGTKDGETQYF. The CDR3 DNA reads TGTGCCAGCAGTGCCCCCGGGACTAAGGACGGGGAGACCCAGTACTTC. The J gene is TRBJ2-5, the V gene TRBV9, with 7 bases that match TRBD2. Trimming removed 5 bases from V and 5 bases from J; junction bases left unmatched: 15. CDR3 length equals 16 residues. Germline-derived CDR1 and CDR2 are SGDLS and YYNGEE. Looking up the rest from reference TRBV9 and TRBJ2-5 gives the full variable domain: DSGVTQTPKHLITATGQRVTLRCSPRSGDLSVYWYQQSLDQGLQFLIQYYNGEERAKGNILERFSAQQFPDLHSELNLSSLELGDSALYFCASSAPGTKDGETQYFGPGTRLLVL.

This chain connects TRBV3-1 (or the pseudogene TRBV3-2) to TRBJ2-2; 8 bases align to TRBD2. The CDR3 sequence is 16 residues long. Germline V gene lookup returns CDR1 LGHDT and CDR2 YNNKEL (reference sequence). Losses at the gene ends were 0 bases for V and 5 bases for J; bases not matched to a gene: 5. DNA of the CDR3: TGTGCCAGCAGCCAAGACGGGACTAGGGGTACCGGGGAGCTGTTTTTT. It yields the protein CASSQDGTRGTGELFF.

This chain joins TRBV7-9 and TRBJ1-4; maybe TRBD1 (6 bases). The V end lost 2 bases, the J end lost 4 bases, and 11 bases lay between the germline ends. This CDR3 spans 15 amino acids. Germline-derived CDR1 and CDR2 are SEHNR and FQNEAQ (reference sequence). The CDR3 DNA sequence: TGTGCCAGCAGCTTAAATGGACAGAGTAATGAAAAACTGTTTTTT. This encodes CASSLNGQSNEKLFF.

J is TRBJ2-1 and V is TRBV2; D remains unclear. The V gene's germline CDR1 is SNHLY and CDR2 FYNNEI. The CDR3 length is 13 residues. V gave up 3 bases and J gave up 7 bases, with 10 bases separating them. Here the CDR3 reads CASSEVPNNEQFF. For the CDR3, the DNA is TGTGCCAGCAGTGAGGTCCCAAATAATGAGCAGTTCTTC.

V is TRBV7-9 and J is TRBJ2-5; the D is unclear. The CDR3 is made up of 13 amino acids. The V and J ends lost 5 bases and 5 bases respectively, with 12 bases between them. CDR1 and CDR2 from the germline V gene are SEHNR and FQNEAQ (reference sequence). The CDR3 DNA sequence: TGTGCCAGCAGCCTCTCATTCACGGAGACCCAGTACTTC. Translation: CASSLSFTETQYF.

The count of this clone is one. V and J are TRBV10-3 and TRBJ2-7, with 8 bases identical to TRBD1. This CDR3 has 16 residues. Losses at the gene ends were 4 bases for V and 2 bases for J; bases not matched to a gene: 10. The V gene's germline CDR1 is ENHRY and CDR2 SYGVKD. The CDR3, as DNA: TGTGCCATCAGTGGGGCACCGGGACAGGAGGCCTACGAGCAGTACTTC. Protein: CAISGAPGQEAYEQYF.

This clone was seen more than once but under ten times. The V call is TRBV2, the J call TRBJ1-5; 7 bases match TRBD1. The junction had 5 bases not matched to a gene; V was cut back by 5 bases and J by 4 bases. Germline V gene lookup returns CDR1 SNHLY and CDR2 FYNNEI. There are 14 residues in the CDR3. The CDR3 DNA is TGTGCCAGCAGTCGGACAGGAGAGAATCAGCCCCAGCATTTT. It yields the protein CASSRTGENQPQHF. Supplemented by reference TRBV2 and TRBJ1-5, the full variable domain reads EPEVTQTPSHQVTQMGQEVILRCVPISNHLYFYWYRQILGQKVEFLVSFYNNEISEKSEIFDDQFSVERPDGSNFTLKIRSTKLEDSAMYFCASSRTGENQPQHFGDGTRLSIL.

The genes are TRBV6-2 or TRBV6-3 and TRBJ1-3; D gene ambiguous. V gave up 5 bases and J gave up 0 bases, with 8 bases separating them. The CDR3 is 14 residues long. The V gene's germline CDR1 is MNHEY and CDR2 SVGEGT. The CDR3 loop reads CASSRLNSGNTIYF. The DNA for the CDR3 is TGTGCCAGCAGTCGACTCAACTCTGGAAACACCATATATTTT.

For the CDR3, the DNA is TGTGCCAGCAGCCCAGCGGCGGGCATGAACGAGCAGTACTTC. Its translation is CASSPAAGMNEQYF. The rearrangement uses TRBV27 and TRBJ2-7, with a possible D match to TRBD2 (5 bases). Trimming removed 6 bases from V and 5 bases from J, with 17 bases in between. The germline V gene encodes CDR1 MNHEY and CDR2 SMNVEV (reference sequence). The CDR3 is 14 amino acids.

The gene calls are TRBV6-1 and TRBJ1-1, with D perhaps TRBD1 (5 bases). The V end was cut by 6 bases, the J end by 2 bases, with 16 bases between. The germline gives CDR1 MNHNS, CDR2 SASEGT. The CDR3 is 15 amino acids. CDR3 coding DNA: TGTGCCAGCAGCGGGACCTTGGGGTTTAACACTGAAGCTTTCTTT. It specifies CASSGTLGFNTEAFF.

This clone was observed once. This chain joins TRBV18 and TRBJ2-3; D unclear. Germline CDR1 KGHSH, CDR2 LQKENI. The CDR3 is made up of 13 amino acids. The ends were cut back, 3 bases at V and 5 bases at J, with 9 bases in the middle. CDR3 nucleotide sequence: TGTGCCAGCTCACCCCCGATTGTAGATACGCAGTATTTT. Translating it yields CASSPPIVDTQYF.

V and J are TRBV27 and TRBJ1-2; the match to TRBD1 covers 9 bases. Germline values: CDR1 MNHEY, CDR2 SMNVEV (reference sequence). V lost 5 bases to trimming and J lost 4 bases; unmatched junction nucleotides: 5. The CDR3 sequence is 14 residues long. The CDR3 is CASSLRTGVYGYTF. DNA of the CDR3: TGTGCCAGCAGTCTGAGGACAGGGGTCTATGGCTACACCTTC.

Here the CDR3 reads CASSRHVTGAKNIQYF. Written as DNA, the CDR3 is TGTGCCAGCAGCCGCCATGTGACAGGGGCCAAAAACATTCAGTACTTC. The chain links TRBV27 to TRBJ2-4, with 7 bases that match TRBD1. The CDR3 runs to 16 residues. After removal of 6 bases from V and 1 base from J, the junction contained 9 bases not matched to a gene. Germline loops: CDR1 MNHEY, CDR2 SMNVEV (reference sequence).

This chain connects TRBV12-2 to TRBJ2-2; the table's D call, TRBD2, has no DNA check behind it. TRBV12-2 is a known pseudogene. This CDR3 contains 17 residues. The CDR3 region has the DNA TGTGCAAGTCGCTTGCTCCGGGCGGGGGTTGGCACCGGGGAGCTGTTTTTT. This sequence encodes CASRLLRAGVGTGELFF.

The chain links TRBV15 to TRBJ1-1; the D is unclear. Germline values: CDR1 LNHNV, CDR2 YYDKDF (reference sequence). The V end was cut by 0 bases, the J end by 0 bases, with 11 bases between. This CDR3 has 16 amino acids. CDR3 DNA sequence: TGTGCCACCAGCAGAGACCCGGGCAGAATGAACACTGAAGCTTTCTTT. Translated: CATSRDPGRMNTEAFF.

The chain couples TRBV6-5 to TRBJ1-6; D not resolved. The germline V gene has CDR1 MNHEY and CDR2 SVGAGI. V shed 7 bases and J shed 6 bases, with 10 bases lying between them. The CDR3 extends over 13 amino acids. The CDR3 bases are TGTGCCAGCACCAACTGGGGTAATTCACCCCTCCACTTT. Translated: CASTNWGNSPLHF.

The chain combines TRBV5-6 with TRBJ2-1; D assignment may be TRBD1 or TRBD2 (5 bases each). Germline loops: CDR1 SGHDT, CDR2 YYEEEE. V lost 0 bases, J lost 8 bases, and 21 bases lay in between. The CDR3 is 17 residues long. The CDR3 coding sequence is TGTGCCAGCAGCTTGGGTTTTGGGACGCTATATGCAGATGAGCAGTTCTTC. It yields the protein CASSLGFGTLYADEQFF.

This chain links TRBV27 with TRBJ1-1, with D possibly TRBD1 on 5 matching bases. CDR3 length equals 14 residues. Between the trimmed V and J ends, which lost 3 bases and 1 base, there was a span of 9 bases. Germline V gene sequence: CDR1 MNHEY, CDR2 SMNVEV (reference sequence). For the CDR3, the DNA is TGTGCCAGCAGTTTGTACACAGGGAACACTGAAGCTTTCTTT. Protein: CASSLYTGNTEAFF.

V gene TRBV7-9 combines with J gene TRBJ1-2; D not resolved. Looked up from germline, CDR1 is SEHNR and CDR2 is FQNEAQ (reference sequence). This CDR3 is 14 amino acids long. Trimming cost V 4 bases and J 6 bases, with 15 bases left between them. The CDR3, as DNA: TGTGCCAGCAGCTCCGAGCTCCTCCCGGATGGCTACACCTTC. It specifies CASSSELLPDGYTF.

This clone came up a few times. This chain connects TRBV5-1 to TRBJ1-2; 7 bases map to TRBD1. Germline-derived CDR1 and CDR2 are SGHRS and YFSETQ. J gave up 4 bases and V 3 bases, and 9 bases lay outside the gene matches. The CDR3 extends over 15 amino acids. The CDR3 loop reads CASSYGPGQTYGYTF. The CDR3 bases are TGCGCCAGCAGCTATGGGCCGGGACAGACCTATGGCTACACCTTC.

V is TRBV20-1 and J is TRBJ2-5, with D maybe TRBD1 (5 bases). The CDR3 is made up of 11 amino acids. Germline-derived CDR1 and CDR2 are DFQATT and SNEGSKA (reference sequence). V was clipped by 8 bases and J by 2 bases, with 9 bases between them. The CDR3 bases are TGCAGTACCGACAGACAAGAGACCCAGTACTTC. Protein sequence: CSTDRQETQYF.

J is TRBJ2-7 and V is TRBV7-2; the match to TRBD2 covers 9 bases. The V and J ends lost 5 bases and 3 bases, in that order; junction bases with no gene match: 11. Germline V lookup: CDR1 SGHTA, CDR2 FQGNSA. CDR3 size: 16 residues. This chain's CDR3 is CASSPTPLAGRYEQYF. The CDR3 nucleotides read TGTGCCAGCAGCCCCACCCCCCTAGCGGGACGCTACGAGCAGTACTTC.

The J gene is TRBJ1-2, the V gene TRBV28; D possibly corresponds to TRBD1 (6 bases). The length of the CDR3 is 15 residues. V lost 6 bases to trimming and J lost 7 bases, with 21 bases between them. Germline V CDR1 and CDR2: MDHEN, SYDVKM. The CDR3 nucleotides are TGTGCCAGCAGCTACGACAGGTCTTCATCGGGTGGCTACACCTTC. Translating gives CASSYDRSSSGGYTF.